This T cell receptor (beta chain) was captured in a study of lymphopenia after photon versus proton radiotherapy. Sequencing was performed with immunoSEQ multiplex PCR; in TCRdb, only in-frame clones are kept and a portion is missing. The table records about 33,000 clones, 85% to 90% of them present only once. Trimming took off 6 bases at V and 4 bases at J, with 16 bases between the two ends. The CDR3 is 15 residues long. The germline CDR1 and CDR2 sequences are MNHEY and SMNVEV (reference sequence). Study conclusions and caveats: In patients who died, overall survival fell as post-nadir TCR diversity dropped more. Oligoclonal CD8+ Temra expansion after nadir drove photon patients' diversity drop. Better survival with proton therapy was suggested as possible, not demonstrated. Relative stability marked proton patients; photon patients lost diversity and naive cells.

This clone was seen a single time. What it binds is unknown. Sample: peripheral blood, taken from a patient treated with photon-based radiotherapy. V usage is TRBV27 and J usage is TRBJ2-1; D gene unclear. The TCR was taken from a woman aged 45 to 65 with pancreatic cancer. The CDR3 nucleotides are TGTGCCAGCAGAGTAGAGGAGTTCGGGTACAATGAGCAGTTCTTC. It codes for CASRVEEFGYNEQFF.